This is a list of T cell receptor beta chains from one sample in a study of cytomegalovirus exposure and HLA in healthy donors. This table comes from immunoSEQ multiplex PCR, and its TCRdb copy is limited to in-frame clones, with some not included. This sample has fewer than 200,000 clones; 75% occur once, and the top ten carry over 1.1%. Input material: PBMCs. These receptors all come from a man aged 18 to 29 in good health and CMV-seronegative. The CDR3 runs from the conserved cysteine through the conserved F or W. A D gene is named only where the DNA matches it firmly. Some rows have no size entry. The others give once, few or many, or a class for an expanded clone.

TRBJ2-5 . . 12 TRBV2 CASREGQETQYF TGTGCCAGCAGGGAGGGCCAAGAGACCCAGTACTTC
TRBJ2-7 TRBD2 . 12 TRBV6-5 CASSLSGGVQYF TGTGCCAGCAGCCTCAGCGGGGGTGTGCAGTACTTC
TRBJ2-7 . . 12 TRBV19 CASKNSSYEQYF TGTGCCAGTAAGAACAGCTCCTACGAGCAGTACTTC
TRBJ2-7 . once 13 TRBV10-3 CAISDRGADEQYF TGTGCCATCAGTGACAGGGGAGCCGACGAGCAGTACTTC
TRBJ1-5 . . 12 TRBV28 CASTPLDQPQHF TGTGCCAGCACCCCACTTGATCAGCCCCAGCATTTT
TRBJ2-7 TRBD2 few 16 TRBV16 CASSQLTAGSPYEQYF TGTGCCAGCAGCCAATTAACAGCGGGAAGCCCCTACGAGCAGTACTTC
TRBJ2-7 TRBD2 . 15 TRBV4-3 CASSQATGGSHEQYF TGCGCCAGCAGCCAAGCAACGGGAGGCTCTCACGAGCAGTACTTC
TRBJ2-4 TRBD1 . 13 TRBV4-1 CASSLTGENIQYF TGCGCCAGCAGCCTTACAGGGGAAAACATTCAGTACTTC
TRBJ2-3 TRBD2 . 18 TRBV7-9 CASSPDPSTSPDTDTQYF TGTGCCAGCAGCCCAGACCCATCGACTAGCCCAGACACAGATACGCAGTATTTT
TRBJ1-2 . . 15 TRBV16 CASSQSPYRAPRYTF TGTGCCAGCAGCCAATCTCCGTACAGGGCTCCTAGGTACACCTTC
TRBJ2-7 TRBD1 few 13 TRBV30 CAWEGQGASEQYF TGTGCCTGGGAGGGACAGGGGGCGAGCGAGCAGTACTTC
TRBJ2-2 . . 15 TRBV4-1 CASSQLFMEGQELFF TGCGCCAGCAGCCAACTATTTATGGAGGGCCAGGAGCTGTTTTTT
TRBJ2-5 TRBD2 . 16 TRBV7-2 CASSLAITSGQETQYF TGTGCCAGCAGCTTAGCGATAACTAGCGGTCAAGAGACCCAGTACTTC
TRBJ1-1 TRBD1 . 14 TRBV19 CASSVDRGYTEAFF TGTGCCAGTAGTGTGGACAGGGGATACACTGAAGCTTTCTTT
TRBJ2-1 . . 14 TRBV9 CASSQVSSYNEQFF TGTGCCAGCAGCCAGGTTAGCTCCTACAATGAGCAGTTCTTC
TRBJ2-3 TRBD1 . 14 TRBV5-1 CASSRDREVDTQYF TGCGCCAGCAGCAGGGACAGGGAGGTAGATACGCAGTATTTT
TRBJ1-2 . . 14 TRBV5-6 CASSLGEVLGGYTF TGTGCCAGCAGCTTGGGCGAGGTACTGGGTGGCTACACCTTC
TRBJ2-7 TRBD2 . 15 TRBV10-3 CAISEGPSGSYEQYF TGTGCCATCAGTGAGGGGCCCAGCGGGAGCTACGAGCAGTACTTC
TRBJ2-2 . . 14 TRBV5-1 CASSLTGFTGELFF TGCGCCAGCAGCTTGACAGGGTTCACCGGGGAGCTGTTTTTT
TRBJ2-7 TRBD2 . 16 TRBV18 CASSPTGTSASYEQYF TGTGCCAGCTCACCGACCGGGACTAGCGCGTCCTACGAGCAGTACTTC
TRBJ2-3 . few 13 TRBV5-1 CASSSGRSDAQYF TGCGCCAGCAGTTCTGGGCGATCGGATGCGCAGTATTTT
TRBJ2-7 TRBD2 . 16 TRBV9 CASSSTSAGGQYEQYF TGTGCCAGCAGCTCCACGTCCGCGGGGGGACAATACGAGCAGTACTTC
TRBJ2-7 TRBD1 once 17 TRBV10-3 CAISPVGDRPSSYEQYF TGTGCCATCAGCCCTGTGGGGGACAGGCCCAGCTCCTACGAGCAGTACTTC
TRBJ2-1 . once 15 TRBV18 CASSPRGDSYNEQFF TGTGCCAGCTCACCACGGGGGGACTCCTACAATGAGCAGTTCTTC
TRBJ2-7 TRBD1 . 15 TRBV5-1 CASSSRGSGTYEQYF TGCGCCAGCAGCTCCAGGGGGTCGGGGACATACGAGCAGTACTTC
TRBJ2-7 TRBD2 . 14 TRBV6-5 CASSSGLGSYEQYF TGTGCCAGCAGTTCTGGACTAGGGTCCTACGAGCAGTACTTC
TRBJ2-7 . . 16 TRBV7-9 CASSKEGTSFGYEQYF TGTGCCAGCAGCAAAGAAGGGACTTCTTTTGGGTACGAGCAGTACTTC
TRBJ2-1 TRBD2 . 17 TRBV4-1 CASSQPVGRGRGFEQFF TGCGCCAGCAGCCAACCAGTCGGTCGCGGGAGGGGGTTTGAGCAGTTCTTC
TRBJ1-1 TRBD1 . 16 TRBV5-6 CASSPRQRGRVAEAFF TGTGCCAGCAGCCCCCGCCAAAGGGGGCGAGTGGCTGAAGCTTTCTTT
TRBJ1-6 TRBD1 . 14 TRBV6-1 CASSWDRENSPLHF TGTGCCAGCAGCTGGGACAGAGAGAATTCACCCCTCCACTTT
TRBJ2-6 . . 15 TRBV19 CAIGDNPSGANVLTF TGTGCCATCGGGGACAACCCATCTGGGGCCAACGTCCTGACTTTC
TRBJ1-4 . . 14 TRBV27 CASSSTALNEKLFF TGTGCCAGCAGTTCGACAGCCCTAAATGAAAAACTGTTTTTT
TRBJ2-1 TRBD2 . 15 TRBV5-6 CASSFGLADYNEQFF TGTGCCAGCAGTTTCGGACTAGCGGACTACAATGAGCAGTTCTTC
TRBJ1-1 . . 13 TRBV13 CASSLSLNTEAFF TGTGCCAGCAGCTTGTCCCTCAACACTGAAGCTTTCTTT
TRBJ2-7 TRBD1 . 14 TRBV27 CASSDRGGPYEQYF TGTGCCAGCAGCGACAGGGGGGGACCCTACGAGCAGTACTTC
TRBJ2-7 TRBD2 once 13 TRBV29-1 CSVRAGGPYEQYF TGCAGCGTCCGAGCGGGAGGCCCCTACGAGCAGTACTTC
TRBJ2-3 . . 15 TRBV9 CASSVSAGGTDTQYF TGTGCCAGCAGCGTGAGCGCAGGGGGGACAGATACGCAGTATTTT
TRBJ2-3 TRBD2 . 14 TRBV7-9 CASSPAGVRDTQYF TGTGCCAGCAGCCCAGCGGGGGTCCGGGATACGCAGTATTTT
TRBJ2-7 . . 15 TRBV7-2 CASSPRGRGSYEQYF TGTGCCAGCAGCCCCCGGGGCAGGGGTTCCTACGAGCAGTACTTC